These 19 T cell receptor beta chains originate from one sample sequenced in a study of shared clonotypes between healthy human individuals. Using immunoSEQ multiplex PCR, the repertoire was profiled, and TCRdb retains in-frame clones only, with some absent. The table records roughly 650,000 clones, approximately 97% of them present only once. Sequencing input: naive CD4+ T cells sorted from blood. Subset specified: CD45RA+ positively selected. The source is a woman aged 25 to 45 in good health.

A remark on this clone: Different DNA sequences within this sample yield the same CDR3. The chain has TRBV6-6 and TRBJ1-4; D perhaps matches TRBD1 (6 bases). This CDR3 is built from 14 residues. The germline V gene has CDR1 MNHNY and CDR2 SVGAGI (reference sequence). Deletions cut 2 bases from V and 5 bases from J, with 9 bases between. The CDR3 region has the DNA TGTGCCAGCAGTTACCCAGGGGCCAATGAAAAACTGTTTTTT. Translation gives CASSYPGANEKLFF.

The chain is built from TRBV19 and TRBJ2-2; 7 nucleotides agree with TRBD1. CDR3 length: 13 residues. The trim removed 7 bases at V and 6 bases at J, leaving 5 bases unmatched. Germline V gives CDR1 LNHDA, CDR2 SQIVND (reference sequence). CDR3 region: CASNDRVPGELFF. CDR3 in DNA: TGTGCCAGTAATGACAGGGTCCCCGGGGAGCTGTTTTTT.

V and J are TRBV30 and TRBJ2-7; 8 bases fit TRBD1. V was pared by 0 bases and J by 6 bases, with 10 bases of the junction left unmatched. CDR3 size: 15 residues. From germline, CDR1 is GTSNPN and CDR2 SVGIG (reference sequence). The CDR3 loop reads CAWSVLDRDVREQYF. The CDR3 DNA reads TGTGCCTGGAGTGTTTTGGACAGGGATGTTCGCGAGCAGTACTTC.

The J gene is TRBJ1-5, the V gene TRBV19, with 10 bases lining up with TRBD1. Germline V gene lookup returns CDR1 LNHDA and CDR2 SQIVND (reference sequence). With 10 bases clipped from V and 6 bases from J, the junction kept 12 bases outside the gene matches. The CDR3 has 15 residues. The CDR3 here is CATTPGQGISQPQHF. DNA of the CDR3: TGTGCCACAACTCCGGGACAGGGGATCAGTCAGCCCCAGCATTTT. The full variable domain, rest sourced from reference TRBV19 and TRBJ1-5, is DGGITQSPKYLFRKEGQNVTLSCEQNLNHDAMYWYRQDPGQGLRLIYYSQIVNDFQKGDIAEGYSVSREKKESFPLTVTSAQKNPTAFYLCATTPGQGISQPQHFGDGTRLSIL.

J is TRBJ1-5 and V is TRBV6-1, with D maybe TRBD1 (6 bases). The germline CDR1 and CDR2 sequences are MNHNS and SASEGT. The V gene lost 8 bases and the J gene lost 1 base, with 15 bases spanning the gap. The CDR3 has 15 amino acids. CDR3 sequence reads: CASQGRYGSNQPQHF. The CDR3 coding sequence is TGTGCCAGCCAGGGGAGATATGGCAGCAATCAGCCCCAGCATTTT.

The chain has TRBV10-3 and TRBJ2-7, with a possible D match to TRBD2 (5 bases). The CDR3 has 13 amino acids. The ends were cut back, 4 bases at V and 6 bases at J, with 13 bases in the middle. CDR1 ENHRY and CDR2 SYGVKD come from the germline V gene. The CDR3 DNA is TGTGCCATCAGTGTAGGAGGCTTCGGCGAGCAGTACTTC. Its translation: CAISVGGFGEQYF.

The chain recombines TRBV10-2 with TRBJ2-6; D is unclear. The CDR3 consists of 16 residues. V was shortened by 6 bases and J by 0 bases, with 12 bases between the two germline ends. Per the germline V gene, CDR1 is WSHSY and CDR2 is SAAADI. In DNA form, the CDR3 reads TGCGCCAGCAGGACTGGATCCCACTCTGGGGCCAACGTCCTGACTTTC. Translation gives CASRTGSHSGANVLTF.

This sequence joins TRBV28 and TRBJ1-2; tentative D call: TRBD1 (5 bases). The germline CDR1 and CDR2 sequences are MDHEN and SYDVKM. The CDR3 loop spans 14 amino acids. Between the trimmed V and J ends, which lost 5 bases and 4 bases, there was a span of 14 bases. The CDR3: CASSPRRTLYGYTF. For the CDR3, the DNA is TGTGCCAGCAGTCCCCGGAGGACACTCTATGGCTACACCTTC.

The chain carries TRBV28 and TRBJ2-7; D is undetermined. This CDR3 contains 13 residues. The V and J ends lost 3 bases and 6 bases respectively, with 12 bases between them. The germline V gene has CDR1 MDHEN and CDR2 SYDVKM. CDR3 sequence (DNA): TGTGCCAGCAGTTTTCCCATACCCTCCGAGCAGTACTTC. Its protein is CASSFPIPSEQYF.

The chain combines TRBV15 with TRBJ1-2; D gene uncertain. There are 14 residues in the CDR3. V dropped 2 bases and J dropped 1 base, with 8 bases sitting between them. CDR1 LNHNV and CDR2 YYDKDF come from the germline V gene (reference sequence). CDR3: CATSRTSVNYGYTF. CDR3 nucleotide sequence: TGTGCCACCAGCAGAACCTCGGTTAACTATGGCTACACCTTC.

The chain employs TRBV6-6 and TRBJ1-4; tentative D call: TRBD1 (6 bases). CDR3 length: 14 residues. V was shortened by 4 bases and J by 5 bases, with 11 bases between the two germline ends. In germline, CDR1 is MNHNY, CDR2 SVGAGI (reference sequence). CDR3 region: CASSSRGGNEKLFF. CDR3 DNA sequence: TGTGCCAGCAGTTCCAGGGGTGGAAATGAAAAACTGTTTTTT.

This clone came up once. The J gene is TRBJ2-2, the V gene TRBV5-1, with 7 bases identical to TRBD2. V shed 4 bases and J 5 bases; nucleotides not matched to a gene: 8. This CDR3 has 15 amino acids. Germline lookup yields CDR1 SGHRS and CDR2 YFSETQ. In DNA, the CDR3 is TGCGCCAGCAGCACGGGACGGGGGGAGACCGGGGAGCTGTTTTTT. Protein sequence: CASSTGRGETGELFF.

V is TRBV28 and J is TRBJ1-1; no reliable D call. Trimming pared 5 bases from V and 4 bases from J, leaving 14 bases between. Germline CDR1 and CDR2: MDHEN and SYDVKM. The CDR3 is 14 amino acids. The CDR3 region has the DNA TGTGCCAGCAGTCTTCCCGGTCGGGTCACTGAAGCTTTCTTT. This translates into CASSLPGRVTEAFF.

V is TRBV6-6 and J is TRBJ1-1; no clear D. The CDR3 covers 12 residues. The germline gives CDR1 MNHNY, CDR2 SVGAGI (reference sequence). The V end was cut by 8 bases, the J end by 5 bases, with 12 bases between. The CDR3 DNA reads TGTGCCAGCGGGGTTATAGGGACTGAAGCTTTCTTT. Amino acid sequence: CASGVIGTEAFF.

The chain has TRBV2 and TRBJ1-4; D is possibly TRBD1 (5 bases). CDR3 length equals 14 residues. Trimming stripped 7 bases from V and 5 bases from J, with 14 bases between. Germline loops: CDR1 SNHLY, CDR2 FYNNEI. In DNA, the CDR3 is TGTGCCAGCAACGGGGGTATCGGGAATGAAAAACTGTTTTTT. Amino acids: CASNGGIGNEKLFF.

The chain uses TRBV11-2 and TRBJ2-2; tentatively, D is TRBD2 (5 bases). This CDR3 spans 13 amino acids. Trimming removed 5 bases at V and 6 bases at J, with 10 bases between. Germline V lookup: CDR1 SGHAT, CDR2 FQNNGV. CDR3 nucleotide sequence: TGTGCCAGCAGCGTACCCGGGGCCGGGGAGCTGTTTTTT. Encoded protein: CASSVPGAGELFF. Variable domain in full (rest from reference TRBV11-2 and TRBJ2-2): EAGVAQSPRYKIIEKRQSVAFWCNPISGHATLYWYQQILGQGPKLLIQFQNNGVVDDSQLPKDRFSAERLKGVDSTLKIQPAKLEDSAVYLCASSVPGAGELFFGEGSRLTVL.

The genes are TRBV27 and TRBJ2-7; D may be TRBD2 (5 bases). The V gene lost 0 bases and the J gene lost 3 bases, with 9 bases spanning the gap. The germline CDR1 and CDR2 sequences are MNHEY and SMNVEV (reference sequence). CDR3 length: 14 residues. The CDR3 is CASSLSRVVYEQYF. DNA of the CDR3: TGTGCCAGCAGTTTATCGCGGGTGGTCTACGAGCAGTACTTC.

The J gene is TRBJ2-7, the V gene TRBV5-5; D possibly uses TRBD1 or TRBD2 (6 bases each). CDR1 and CDR2 (germline): SGHKS, YYEKEE (reference sequence). This CDR3 has 16 residues. Trimming shortened V by 4 bases and J by 1 base, and 18 bases separated the two germline ends. Here the CDR3 reads CASSRPGAGGSYEQYF. The CDR3 coding sequence is TGTGCCAGCAGCCGGCCGGGGGCCGGAGGATCCTACGAGCAGTACTTC.

This clone was seen only once. J is TRBJ2-2 and V is TRBV5-5; 10 bases match TRBD2. The CDR3 covers 16 residues. The germline CDR1 and CDR2 sequences are SGHKS and YYEKEE (reference sequence). Trimming took 2 bases from V and 7 from J; bases not matched to a gene: 8. Written as DNA, the CDR3 is TGTGCCAGCAGCTTCATGTCGCTAGCGGGAGTCGGGGAGCTGTTTTTT. Translating gives CASSFMSLAGVGELFF.